The source of this T cell receptor (beta chain) is a study of monozygotic twins with inflammatory bowel disease. Collection of a roughly 2.5 ml blood sample took place per donor. UMIs containing a 6-nucleotide sample barcode were added via template switching. TCRalpha and TCRbeta cDNA was put through two nested PCRs of roughly 17 and 9 cycles. TCRdb reprocessed the 5' RACE reads and reports one entry per CDR3 protein, with no DNA. This listing includes fewer than 150,000 distinct CDR3 sequences. The CDR3 runs to 14 residues. The germline V gene encodes CDR1 DFQATT and CDR2 SNEGSKA (reference sequence).

The sample comprised blood. The gene calls are TRBV20-1 and TRBJ1-1; as DNA is missing, the TRBD1 call by TCRdb cannot be tested. The TCR originated in a human donor with ulcerative colitis or Crohn's disease, or a healthy co-twin of an affected twin (not recorded which). This CDR3 is CSARDRGGWTEAFF.